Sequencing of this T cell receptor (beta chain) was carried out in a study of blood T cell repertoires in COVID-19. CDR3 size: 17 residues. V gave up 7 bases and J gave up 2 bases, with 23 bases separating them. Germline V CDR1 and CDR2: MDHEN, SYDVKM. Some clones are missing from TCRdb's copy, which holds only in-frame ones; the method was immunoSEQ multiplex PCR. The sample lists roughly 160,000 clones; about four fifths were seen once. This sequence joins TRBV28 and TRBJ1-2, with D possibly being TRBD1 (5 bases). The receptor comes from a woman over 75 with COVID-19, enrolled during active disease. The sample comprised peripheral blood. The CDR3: CASTPSPIGGGNYGYTF. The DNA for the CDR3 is TGTGCCAGCACCCCTAGCCCCATCGGGGGGGGGAACTATGGCTACACCTTC.